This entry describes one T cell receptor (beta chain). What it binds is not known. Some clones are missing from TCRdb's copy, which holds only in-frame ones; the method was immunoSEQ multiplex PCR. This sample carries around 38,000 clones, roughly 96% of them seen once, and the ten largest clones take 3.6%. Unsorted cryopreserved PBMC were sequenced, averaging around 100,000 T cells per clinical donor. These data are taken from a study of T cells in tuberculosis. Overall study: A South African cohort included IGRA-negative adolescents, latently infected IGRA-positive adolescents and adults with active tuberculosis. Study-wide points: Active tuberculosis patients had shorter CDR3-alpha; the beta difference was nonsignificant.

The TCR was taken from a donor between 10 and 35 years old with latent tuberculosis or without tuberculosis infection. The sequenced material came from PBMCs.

Here the CDR3 DNA reads TGTGCCAGCAGTGAAGCGGGGGCCTCTGGGGCCAACGTCCTGACTTTC. It translates to CASSEAGASGANVLTF. V gene TRBV25-1 combines with J gene TRBJ2-6; a weak D match, TRBD2 (7 bases). The V gene's germline CDR1 is MGHDK and CDR2 SYGVNS. The CDR3 has 16 amino acids. Trimming pared 2 bases from V and 0 bases from J, leaving 8 bases between.